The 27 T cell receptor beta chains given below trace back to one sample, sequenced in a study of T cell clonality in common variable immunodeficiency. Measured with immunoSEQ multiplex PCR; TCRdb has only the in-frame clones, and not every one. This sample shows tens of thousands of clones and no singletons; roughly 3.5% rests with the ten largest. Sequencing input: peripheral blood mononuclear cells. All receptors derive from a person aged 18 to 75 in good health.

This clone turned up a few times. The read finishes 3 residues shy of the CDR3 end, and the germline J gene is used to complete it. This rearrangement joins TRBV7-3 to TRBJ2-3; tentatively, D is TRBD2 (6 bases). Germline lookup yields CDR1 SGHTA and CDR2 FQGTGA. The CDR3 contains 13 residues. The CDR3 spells CASSFQGGQPQYF. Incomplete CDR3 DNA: TGTGCCAGCAGCTTCCAGGGAGGTCAGCCG.

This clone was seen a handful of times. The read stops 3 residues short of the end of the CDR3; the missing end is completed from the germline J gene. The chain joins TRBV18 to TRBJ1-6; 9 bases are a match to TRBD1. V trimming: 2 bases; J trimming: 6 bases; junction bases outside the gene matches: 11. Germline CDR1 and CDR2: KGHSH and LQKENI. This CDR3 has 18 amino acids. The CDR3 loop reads CASSPRLRDRVFNSPLHF. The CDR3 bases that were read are TGTGCCAGCTCACCAAGGCTTCGGGACAGGGTCTTTAATTCACCC.

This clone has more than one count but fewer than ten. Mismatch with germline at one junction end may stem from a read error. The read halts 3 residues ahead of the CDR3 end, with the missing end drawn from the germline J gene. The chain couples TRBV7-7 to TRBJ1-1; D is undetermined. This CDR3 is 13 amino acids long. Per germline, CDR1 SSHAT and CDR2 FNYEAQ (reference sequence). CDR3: CASSLTRDTEAFF. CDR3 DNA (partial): TGTGCTAGCAGCTTAACAAGGGACACTGAA.

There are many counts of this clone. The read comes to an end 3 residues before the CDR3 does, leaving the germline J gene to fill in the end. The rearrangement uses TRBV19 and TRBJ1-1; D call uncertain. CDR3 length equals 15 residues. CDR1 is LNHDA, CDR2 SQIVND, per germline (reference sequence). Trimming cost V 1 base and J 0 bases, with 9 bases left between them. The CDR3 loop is CASSIAPLLNTEAFF. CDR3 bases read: TGTGCCAGTAGTATAGCCCCCCTCCTGAACACTGAA.

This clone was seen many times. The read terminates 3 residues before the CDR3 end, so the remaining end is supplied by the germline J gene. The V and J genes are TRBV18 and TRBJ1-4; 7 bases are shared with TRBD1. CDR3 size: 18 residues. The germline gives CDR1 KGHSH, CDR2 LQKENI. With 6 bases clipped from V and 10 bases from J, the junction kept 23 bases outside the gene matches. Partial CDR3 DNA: TGTGCCAGCTCTTCTCAGCTCGAAGGGGAACAGGGGTTGGCAAAA. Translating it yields CASSSQLEGEQGLAK. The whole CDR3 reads CASSSQLEGEQGLAKLFF. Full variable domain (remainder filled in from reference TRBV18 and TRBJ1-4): NAGVMQNPRHLVRRRGQEARLRCSPMKGHSHVYWYRQLPEEGLKFMVYLQKENIIDESGMPKERFSAEFPKEGPSILRIQQVVRGDSAAYFCASSSQLEGEQGLAKLFFGSGTQLSVL.

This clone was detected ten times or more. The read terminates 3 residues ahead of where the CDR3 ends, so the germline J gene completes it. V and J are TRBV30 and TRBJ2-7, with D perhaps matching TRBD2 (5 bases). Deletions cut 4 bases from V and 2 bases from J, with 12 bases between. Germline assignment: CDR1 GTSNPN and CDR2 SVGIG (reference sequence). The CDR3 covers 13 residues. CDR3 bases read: TGTGCCTGGAATCTTGGACTCACCTACGAG. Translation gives CAWNLGLTYE. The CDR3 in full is CAWNLGLTYEQYF. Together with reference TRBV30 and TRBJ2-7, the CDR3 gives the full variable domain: SQTIHQWPATLVQPVGSPLSLECTVEGTSNPNLYWYRQAAGRGLQLLFYSVGIGQISSEVPQNLSASRPQDRQFILSSKKLLLSDSGFYLCAWNLGLTYEQYFGPGTRLTVT.

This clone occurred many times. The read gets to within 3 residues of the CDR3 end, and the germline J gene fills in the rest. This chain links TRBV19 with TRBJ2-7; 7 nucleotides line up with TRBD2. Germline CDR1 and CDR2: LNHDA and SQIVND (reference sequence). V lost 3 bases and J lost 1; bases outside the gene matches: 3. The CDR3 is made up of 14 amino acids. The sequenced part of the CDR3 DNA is TGTGCCAGTAGTATGGCTAGCGGTTCCTACGAG. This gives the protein CASSMASGSYE. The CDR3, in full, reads CASSMASGSYEQYF. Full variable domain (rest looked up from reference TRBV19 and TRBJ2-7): DGGITQSPKYLFRKEGQNVTLSCEQNLNHDAMYWYRQDPGQGLRLIYYSQIVNDFQKGDIAEGYSVSREKKESFPLTVTSAQKNPTAFYLCASSMASGSYEQYFGPGTRLTVT.

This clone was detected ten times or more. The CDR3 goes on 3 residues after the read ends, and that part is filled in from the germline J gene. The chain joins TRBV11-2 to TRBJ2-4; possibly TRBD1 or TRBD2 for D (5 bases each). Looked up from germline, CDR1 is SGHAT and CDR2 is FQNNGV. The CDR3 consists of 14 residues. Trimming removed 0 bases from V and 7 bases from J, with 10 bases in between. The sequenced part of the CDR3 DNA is TGTGCCAGCAGCTTAGAAAGCAGGGAGAACATT. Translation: CASSLESRENI. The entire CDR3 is CASSLESRENIQYF. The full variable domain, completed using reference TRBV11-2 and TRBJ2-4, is EAGVAQSPRYKIIEKRQSVAFWCNPISGHATLYWYQQILGQGPKLLIQFQNNGVVDDSQLPKDRFSAERLKGVDSTLKIQPAKLEDSAVYLCASSLESRENIQYFGAGTRLSVL.

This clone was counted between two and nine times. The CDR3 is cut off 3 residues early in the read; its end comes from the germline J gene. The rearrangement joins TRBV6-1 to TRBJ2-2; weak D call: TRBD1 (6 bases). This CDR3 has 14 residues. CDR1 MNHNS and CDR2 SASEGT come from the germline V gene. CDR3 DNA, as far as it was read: TGTGCCAGCAGTGTAGGGACAAGGAATGAAAAG. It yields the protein CASSVGTRNEK. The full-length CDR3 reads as CASSVGTRNEKLFF.

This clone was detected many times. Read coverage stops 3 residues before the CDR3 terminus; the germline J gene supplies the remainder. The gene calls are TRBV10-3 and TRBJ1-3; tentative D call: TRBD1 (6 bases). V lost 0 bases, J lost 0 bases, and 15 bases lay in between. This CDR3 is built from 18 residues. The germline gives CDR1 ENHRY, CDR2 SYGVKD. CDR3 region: CAISESPVDSNSGNTIYF. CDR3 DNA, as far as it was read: TGTGCCATCAGTGAGTCCCCGGTGGACAGTAACTCTGGAAACACC.

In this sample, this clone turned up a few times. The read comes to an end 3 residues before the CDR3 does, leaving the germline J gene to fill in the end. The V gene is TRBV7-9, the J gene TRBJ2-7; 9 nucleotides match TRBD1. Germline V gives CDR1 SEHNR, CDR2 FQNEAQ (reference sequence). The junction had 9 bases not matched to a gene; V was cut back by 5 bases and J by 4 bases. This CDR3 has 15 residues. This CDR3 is CASSRPGQGLYEQYF. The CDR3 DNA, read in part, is TGTGCCAGCAGCCGACCGGGACAGGGCCTTTACGAG.

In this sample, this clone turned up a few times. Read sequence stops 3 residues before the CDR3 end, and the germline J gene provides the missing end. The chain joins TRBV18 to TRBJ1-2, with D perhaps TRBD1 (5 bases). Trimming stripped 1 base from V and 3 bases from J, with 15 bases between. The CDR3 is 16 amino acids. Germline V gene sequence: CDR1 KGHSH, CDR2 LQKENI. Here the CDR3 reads CASSPLTGLLDYGYTF. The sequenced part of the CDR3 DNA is TGTGCCAGCTCACCACTTACAGGTCTGCTAGACTATGGC.

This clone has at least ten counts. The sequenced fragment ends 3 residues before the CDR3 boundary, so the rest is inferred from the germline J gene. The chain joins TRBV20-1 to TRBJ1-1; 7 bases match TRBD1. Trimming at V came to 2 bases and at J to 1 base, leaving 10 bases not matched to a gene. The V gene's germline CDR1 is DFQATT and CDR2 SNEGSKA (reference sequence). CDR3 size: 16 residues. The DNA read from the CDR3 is TGCAGTGCTAGAAACCGACAGGGCCAAGCGAACACTGAA. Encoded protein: CSARNRQGQANTE. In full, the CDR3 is CSARNRQGQANTEAFF.

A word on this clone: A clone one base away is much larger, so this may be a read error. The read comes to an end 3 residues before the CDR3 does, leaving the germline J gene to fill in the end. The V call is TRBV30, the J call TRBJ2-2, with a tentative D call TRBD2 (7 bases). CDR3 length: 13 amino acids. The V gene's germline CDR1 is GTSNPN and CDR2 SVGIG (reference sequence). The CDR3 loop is CAWRLGGPTPLFF. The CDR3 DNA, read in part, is TGTGCCTGGAGGCTCGGGGGGCCTACACCG.

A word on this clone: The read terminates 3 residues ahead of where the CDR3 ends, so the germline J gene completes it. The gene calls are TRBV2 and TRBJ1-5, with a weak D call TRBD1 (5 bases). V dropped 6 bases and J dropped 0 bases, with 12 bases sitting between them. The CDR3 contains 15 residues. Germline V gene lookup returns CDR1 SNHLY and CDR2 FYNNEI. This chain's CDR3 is CASSYGGYSNQPQHF. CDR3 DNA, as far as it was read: TGTGCCAGCAGCTACGGGGGATATAGCAATCAGCCC.

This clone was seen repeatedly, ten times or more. The CDR3 bases that were read are TGTGCCACTCGTAGCGGCGGAAGCTCCTACGAG. Translated: CATRSGGSSYE. The full CDR3 protein reads CATRSGGSSYEQYF. V usage is TRBV19 and J usage is TRBJ2-7; D might be TRBD2 (6 bases). The read is 3 residues too short to cover the CDR3 end, so that end is filled in from the germline J gene. The CDR3 length is 14 residues. V was clipped by 10 bases and J by 0 bases, with 16 bases between them. Per germline, CDR1 LNHDA and CDR2 SQIVND (reference sequence). The complete variable domain, with remaining parts taken from reference TRBV19 and TRBJ2-7, reads DGGITQSPKYLFRKEGQNVTLSCEQNLNHDAMYWYRQDPGQGLRLIYYSQIVNDFQKGDIAEGYSVSREKKESFPLTVTSAQKNPTAFYLCATRSGGSSYEQYFGPGTRLTVT.

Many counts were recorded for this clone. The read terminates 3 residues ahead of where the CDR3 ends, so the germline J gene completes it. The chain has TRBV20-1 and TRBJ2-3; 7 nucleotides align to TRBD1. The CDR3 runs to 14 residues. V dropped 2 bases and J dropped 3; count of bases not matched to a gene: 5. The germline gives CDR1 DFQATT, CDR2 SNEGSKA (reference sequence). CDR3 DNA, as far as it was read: TGCAGTGCTAGAATGAACAGGGGAACAGATACG. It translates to CSARMNRGTDT. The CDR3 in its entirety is CSARMNRGTDTQYF.

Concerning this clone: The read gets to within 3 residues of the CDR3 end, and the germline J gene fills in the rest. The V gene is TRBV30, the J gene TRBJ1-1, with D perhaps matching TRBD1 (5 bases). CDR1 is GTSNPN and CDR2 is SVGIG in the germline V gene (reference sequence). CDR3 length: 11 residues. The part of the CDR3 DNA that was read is TGTGCCTGGAGTGAGGGGAGTAAG. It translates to CAWSEGSK. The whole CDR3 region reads CAWSEGSKAFF.

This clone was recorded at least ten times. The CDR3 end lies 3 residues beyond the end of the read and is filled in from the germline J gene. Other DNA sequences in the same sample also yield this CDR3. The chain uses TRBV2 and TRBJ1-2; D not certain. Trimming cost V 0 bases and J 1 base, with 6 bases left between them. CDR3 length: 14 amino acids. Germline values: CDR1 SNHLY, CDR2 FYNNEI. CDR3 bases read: TGTGCCAGCAGTGAAGCTCCGGGTAACTATGGC. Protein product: CASSEAPGNYG. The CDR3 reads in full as CASSEAPGNYGYTF.

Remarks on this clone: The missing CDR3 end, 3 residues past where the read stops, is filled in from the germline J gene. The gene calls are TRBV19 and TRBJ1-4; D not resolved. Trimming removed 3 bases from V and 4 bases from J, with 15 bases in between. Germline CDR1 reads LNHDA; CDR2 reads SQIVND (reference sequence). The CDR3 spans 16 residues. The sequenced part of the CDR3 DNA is TGTGCCAGTAGTATTGGGAGGGCGGGAGGTAATGAAAAA. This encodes CASSIGRAGGNEK. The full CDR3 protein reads CASSIGRAGGNEKLFF.

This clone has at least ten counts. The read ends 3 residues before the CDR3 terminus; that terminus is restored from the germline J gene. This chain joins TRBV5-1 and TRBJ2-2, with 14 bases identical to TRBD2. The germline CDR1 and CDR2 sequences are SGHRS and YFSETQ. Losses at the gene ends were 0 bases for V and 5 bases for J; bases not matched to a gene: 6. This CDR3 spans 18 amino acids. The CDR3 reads CASSLDGTSGSGTGELFF. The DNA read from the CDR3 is TGCGCCAGCAGCTTGGATGGGACTAGCGGGAGTGGAACCGGGGAG. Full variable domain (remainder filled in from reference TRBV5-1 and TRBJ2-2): KAGVTQTPRYLIKTRGQQVTLSCSPISGHRSVSWYQQTPGQGLQFLFEYFSETQRNKGNFPGRFSGRQFSNSRSEMNVSTLELGDSALYLCASSLDGTSGSGTGELFFGEGSRLTVL.

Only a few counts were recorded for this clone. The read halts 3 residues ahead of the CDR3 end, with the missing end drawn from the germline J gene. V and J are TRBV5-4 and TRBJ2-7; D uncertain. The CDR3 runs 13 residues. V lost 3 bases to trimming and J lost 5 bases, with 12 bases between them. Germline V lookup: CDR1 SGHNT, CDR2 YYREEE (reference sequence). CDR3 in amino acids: CASSSGREHEQYF. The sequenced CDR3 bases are TGTGCCAGCAGCTCGGGTCGCGAGCACGAG.

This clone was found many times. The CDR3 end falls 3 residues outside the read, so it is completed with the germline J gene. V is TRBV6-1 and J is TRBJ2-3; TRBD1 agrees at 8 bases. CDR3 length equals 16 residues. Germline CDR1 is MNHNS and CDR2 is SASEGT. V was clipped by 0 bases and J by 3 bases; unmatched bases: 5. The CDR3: CASSEAARGPTDTQYF. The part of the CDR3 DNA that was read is TGTGCCAGCAGTGAAGCAGCCAGGGGGCCGACAGATACG.

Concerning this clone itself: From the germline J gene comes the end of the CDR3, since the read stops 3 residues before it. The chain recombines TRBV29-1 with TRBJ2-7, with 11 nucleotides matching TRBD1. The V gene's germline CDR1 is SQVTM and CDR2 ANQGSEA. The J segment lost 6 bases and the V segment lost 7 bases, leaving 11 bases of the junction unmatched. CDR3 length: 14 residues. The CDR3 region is CSAGLSGTGGEQYF. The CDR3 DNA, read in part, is TGCAGCGCTGGCTTAAGTGGGACAGGGGGCGAG.

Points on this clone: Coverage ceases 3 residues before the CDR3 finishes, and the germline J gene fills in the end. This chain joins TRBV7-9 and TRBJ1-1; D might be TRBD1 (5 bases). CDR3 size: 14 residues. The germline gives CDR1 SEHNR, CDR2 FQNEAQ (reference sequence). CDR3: CASSATGETDTAFF. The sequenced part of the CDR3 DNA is TGTGCCAGCAGCGCGACGGGAGAGACAGATACG.

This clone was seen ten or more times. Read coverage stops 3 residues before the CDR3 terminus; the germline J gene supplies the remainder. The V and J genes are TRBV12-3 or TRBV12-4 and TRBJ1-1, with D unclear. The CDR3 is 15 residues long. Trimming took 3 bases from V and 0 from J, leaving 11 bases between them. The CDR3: CASSFRREMNTEAFF. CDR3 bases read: TGTGCCAGCAGTTTTAGGCGGGAGATGAACACTGAA.

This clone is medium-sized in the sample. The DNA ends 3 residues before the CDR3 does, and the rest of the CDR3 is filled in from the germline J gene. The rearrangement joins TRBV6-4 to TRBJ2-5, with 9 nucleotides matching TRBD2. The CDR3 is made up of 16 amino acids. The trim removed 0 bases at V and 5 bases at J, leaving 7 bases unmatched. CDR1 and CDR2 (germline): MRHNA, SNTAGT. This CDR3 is CASSDSPAGGFETQYF. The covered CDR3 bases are TGTGCCAGCAGTGACTCGCCGGCGGGAGGGTTTGAGACC.